This is a list of T cell receptor beta chains from one sample in a study of T-cell memory formation after mild COVID-19. TCRdb itself ran the 5' RACE reads through MiXCR, one entry per CDR3 protein. Of around 320,000 distinct CDR3 sequences listed, about 13% were seen once; the top ten hold 21%. Sequencing was done on a sample of PBMCs or a T cell subset sorted from them (not recorded which). The origin of the receptors is a man aged 18 to 29 who had mild COVID-19 (a few samples of this study predate the infection). Cell type and time point are not known. Both conserved end residues are part of each CDR3. The D gene is left open where the match is weak. Size tells how often a clone was seen (once, few, many) or the class of an expanded clone, and some rows leave it out.

d_gene	v_gene	j_gene	abundance	CDR3aa	CDR3nt
NA	TRBV2	TRBJ2-2	NA	CASSNANTGELFF	TGTGCCAGCAGCAACGCGAACACCGGGGAGCTGTTTTTT
TRBD1	TRBV12-3/TRBV12-4	TRBJ2-6	few	CASTGTALLGANVLTF	TGTGCCAGCACGGGGACAGCCCTCCTCGGGGCCAACGTCCTGACTTTC
NA	TRBV11-2	TRBJ2-4	NA	CASSLDRWKQRAKNIQYF	TGTGCCAGCAGCTTAGATCGGTGGAAACAGAGGGCCAAAAACATTCAGTACTTC
NA	TRBV20-1	TRBJ2-3	NA	CSARDLKGPSTDTQYF	TGCAGTGCTAGAGATTTGAAGGGGCCTAGCACAGATACGCAGTATTTT
NA	TRBV5-1	TRBJ2-3	few	CASSLTPQGSSTDTQYF	TGCGCCAGCAGCTTGACCCCCCAGGGGTCTTCCACAGATACGCAGTATTTT
TRBD1	TRBV27	TRBJ1-6	few	CASSPLIGQGDSPLHF	TGTGCCAGCAGTCCCCTCATCGGACAGGGGGACTCACCCCTCCACTTT
NA	TRBV7-8	TRBJ1-5	NA	CASSGRQINQPQHF	TGTGCCAGCAGCGGAAGACAGATAAATCAGCCCCAGCATTTT
TRBD1	TRBV6-5	TRBJ1-4	few	CASTRGQGEKLFF	TGTGCCAGCACTCGGGGACAGGGTGAAAAACTGTTTTTT
TRBD2	TRBV7-7	TRBJ2-5	few	CASSALPSGGLQETQYF	TGTGCTAGCAGCGCCCTCCCGTCCGGGGGACTACAAGAGACCCAGTACTTC
TRBD2	TRBV5-6	TRBJ2-1	few	CASSVGLDNEQFF	TGTGCCAGCAGCGTGGGACTAGACAATGAGCAGTTCTTC
NA	TRBV20-1	TRBJ2-3	NA	CSASGSDTQYF	TGCAGTGCGAGCGGATCAGATACGCAGTATTTT
NA	TRBV7-9	TRBJ1-1	few	CASSAQRPGMNTEAFF	TGTGCCAGCAGCGCACAAAGACCAGGAATGAACACTGAAGCTTTCTTT
NA	TRBV9	TRBJ2-3	NA	CASSPQVGADTQYF	TGTGCCAGCAGCCCCCAGGTCGGTGCAGATACGCAGTATTTT
NA	TRBV4-1	TRBJ1-5	few	CASSHTGSNQPQHF	TGCGCCAGCAGCCATACAGGGTCCAATCAGCCCCAGCATTTT
NA	TRBV21-1	TRBJ1-1	NA	CASVVQGCREAFF	TGTGCCAGCGTCGTACAGGGGTGTCGTGAAGCTTTCTTT
NA	TRBV10-3	TRBJ1-1	few	CAISGETEAFF	TGTGCCATCAGTGGAGAGACTGAAGCTTTCTTT
NA	TRBV12-3/TRBV12-4	TRBJ1-4	few	CASSFYEEKLFF	TGTGCCAGCAGTTTTTATGAGGAAAAACTGTTTTTT
TRBD1	TRBV7-2	TRBJ2-2	NA	CASSLGTRRQGVSGELFF	TGTGCCAGCAGTCTTGGGACCAGAAGACAGGGGGTTTCCGGGGAGCTGTTTTTT
NA	TRBV5-1	TRBJ1-3	NA	CASSLRAVFISSGNTIYF	TGCGCCAGCAGCTTGAGGGCAGTCTTTATTAGCTCTGGAAACACCATATATTTT
TRBD2	TRBV9	TRBJ2-5	NA	CASSVGGGRHGETQYF	TGTGCCAGCAGCGTAGGCGGGGGGCGCCACGGAGAGACCCAGTACTTC
NA	TRBV20-1	TRBJ2-7	NA	CSAWLGYEQYF	TGCAGTGCTTGGCTCGGATACGAGCAGTACTTC
TRBD1	TRBV5-1	TRBJ1-1	few	CASSLLDRGPYTEAFF	TGCGCCAGCAGCTTGCTGGACAGGGGGCCTTACACTGAAGCTTTCTTT
TRBD1	TRBV9	TRBJ2-1	few	CASSSDRDNEQFF	TGTGCCAGCAGCTCAGACAGGGACAATGAGCAGTTCTTC
NA	TRBV15	TRBJ1-2	NA	CATSRSTDSVYGYTF	TGTGCCACCAGCAGGAGCACGGACAGCGTCTATGGCTACACCTTC
TRBD1	TRBV20-1	TRBJ1-1	NA	CSASRTGDVSTEAFF	TGCAGTGCTAGTCGGACAGGGGATGTAAGCACTGAAGCTTTCTTT
NA	TRBV11-2	TRBJ2-1	NA	CASSVHNNEQFF	TGTGCCAGCAGCGTCCACAACAATGAGCAGTTCTTC
TRBD2	TRBV7-3	TRBJ2-1	few	CASSPGLAGRKFF	TGTGCCAGCAGCCCGGGACTAGCGGGGAGAAAGTTCTTC
NA	TRBV7-9	TRBJ2-7	few	CASSLARTGEYEQYF	TGTGCCAGCAGCTTAGCGAGGACGGGGGAGTACGAGCAGTACTTC
NA	TRBV5-1	TRBJ2-5	many	CASSAEETQYF	TGCGCCAGCAGCGCGGAAGAGACCCAGTACTTC
TRBD2	TRBV5-1	TRBJ2-5	few	CASSDASGDQETQYF	TGCGCCAGCAGCGACGCTAGCGGGGACCAAGAGACCCAGTACTTC
NA	TRBV29-1	TRBJ2-7	many	CSVEDERSYEQYF	TGCAGCGTTGAAGACGAGCGCAGCTACGAGCAGTACTTC
NA	TRBV7-2	TRBJ2-1	many	CASSLRYNEQFF	TGTGCCAGCAGCCTTAGGTACAATGAGCAGTTCTTC
NA	TRBV12-3/TRBV12-4	TRBJ2-1	few	CASSSETTGQYNEQFF	TGTGCCAGCAGTTCTGAAACCACGGGACAATACAATGAGCAGTTCTTC
NA	TRBV6-2/TRBV6-3	TRBJ2-5	many	CASSYSGRQETQYF	TGTGCCAGCAGTTACTCTGGCCGGCAAGAGACCCAGTACTTC
NA	TRBV14	TRBJ1-6	many	CASSQGAGLVPLHF	TGTGCCAGCAGCCAAGGAGCAGGGTTGGTACCCCTCCACTTT
NA	TRBV6-1	TRBJ2-3	NA	CASTADISSTDTQYF	TGTGCCAGCACCGCGGACATCTCCAGCACAGATACGCAGTATTTT
NA	TRBV2	TRBJ2-2	few	CASNQNTGELFF	TGTGCCAGCAACCAGAACACCGGGGAGCTGTTTTTT
NA	TRBV5-1	TRBJ2-1	few	CASSDDPATSSYNEQFF	TGCGCCAGCAGCGACGATCCAGCCACGAGCTCCTACAATGAGCAGTTCTTC